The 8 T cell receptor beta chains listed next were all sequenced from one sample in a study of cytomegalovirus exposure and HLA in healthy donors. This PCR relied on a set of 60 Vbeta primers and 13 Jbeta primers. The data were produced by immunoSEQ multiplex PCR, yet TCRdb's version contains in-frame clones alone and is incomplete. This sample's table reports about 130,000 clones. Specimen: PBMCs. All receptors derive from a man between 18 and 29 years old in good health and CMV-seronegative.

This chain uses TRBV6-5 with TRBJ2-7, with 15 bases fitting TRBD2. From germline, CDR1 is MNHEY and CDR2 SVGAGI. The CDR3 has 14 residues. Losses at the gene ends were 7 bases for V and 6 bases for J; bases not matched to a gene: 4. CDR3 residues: CASKTGLAGGEQYF. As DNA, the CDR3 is TGTGCCAGCAAGACGGGACTAGCGGGAGGCGAGCAGTACTTC.

The CDR3 DNA sequence: TGTGCCAGCAGCTCTAACACAGGGGGCTACGCAGATACGCAGTATTTT. Its protein product is CASSSNTGGYADTQYF. This chain links TRBV9 with TRBJ2-3; TRBD1 aligns across 9 bases. CDR3 length: 16 residues. The junction had 10 bases not matched to a gene; V was cut back by 4 bases and J by 4 bases. The V gene's germline CDR1 is SGDLS and CDR2 YYNGEE. The full variable domain, its missing parts supplied by reference TRBV9 and TRBJ2-3, is DSGVTQTPKHLITATGQRVTLRCSPRSGDLSVYWYQQSLDQGLQFLIQYYNGEERAKGNILERFSAQQFPDLHSELNLSSLELGDSALYFCASSSNTGGYADTQYFGPGTRLTVL.

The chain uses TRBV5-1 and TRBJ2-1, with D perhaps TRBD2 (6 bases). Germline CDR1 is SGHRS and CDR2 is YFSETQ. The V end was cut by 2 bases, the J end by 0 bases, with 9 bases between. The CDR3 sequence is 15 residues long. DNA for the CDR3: TGCGCCAGCAGCTTTGGAGGGAGCTCCTACAATGAGCAGTTCTTC. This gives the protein CASSFGGSSYNEQFF.

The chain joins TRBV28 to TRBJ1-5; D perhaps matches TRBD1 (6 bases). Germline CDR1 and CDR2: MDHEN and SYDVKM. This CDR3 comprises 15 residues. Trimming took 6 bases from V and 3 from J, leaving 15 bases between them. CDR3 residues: CASRTRQVINQPQHF. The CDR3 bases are TGTGCCAGCAGGACCCGACAGGTGATCAATCAGCCCCAGCATTTT. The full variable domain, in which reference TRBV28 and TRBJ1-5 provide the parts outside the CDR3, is DVKVTQSSRYLVKRTGEKVFLECVQDMDHENMFWYRQDPGLGLRLIYFSYDVKMKEKGDIPEGYSVSREKKERFSLILESASTNQTSMYLCASRTRQVINQPQHFGDGTRLSIL.

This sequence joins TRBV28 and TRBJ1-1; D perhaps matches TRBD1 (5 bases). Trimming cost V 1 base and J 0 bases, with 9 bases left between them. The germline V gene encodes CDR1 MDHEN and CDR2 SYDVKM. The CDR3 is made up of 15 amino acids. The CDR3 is CASSLLGGMNTEAFF. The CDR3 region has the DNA TGTGCCAGCAGTTTATTGGGGGGAATGAACACTGAAGCTTTCTTT.

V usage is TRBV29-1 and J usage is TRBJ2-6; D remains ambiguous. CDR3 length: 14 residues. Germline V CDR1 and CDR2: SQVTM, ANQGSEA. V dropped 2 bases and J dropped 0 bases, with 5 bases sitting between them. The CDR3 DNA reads TGCAGCGTTGAATATATCTCTGGGGCCAACGTCCTGACTTTC. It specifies CSVEYISGANVLTF.

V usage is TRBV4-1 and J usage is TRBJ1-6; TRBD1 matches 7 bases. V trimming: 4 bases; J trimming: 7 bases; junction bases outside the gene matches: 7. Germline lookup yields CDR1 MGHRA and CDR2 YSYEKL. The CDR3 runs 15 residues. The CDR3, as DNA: TGCGCCAGCAGCCGAGCCGGGACAGAGAATTCACCCCTCCACTTT. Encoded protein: CASSRAGTENSPLHF.

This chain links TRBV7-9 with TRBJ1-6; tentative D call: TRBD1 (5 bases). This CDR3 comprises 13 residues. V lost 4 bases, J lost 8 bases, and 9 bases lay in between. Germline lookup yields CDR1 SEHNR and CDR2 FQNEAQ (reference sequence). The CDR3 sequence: CASSWGTDSPLHF. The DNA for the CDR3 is TGTGCCAGCAGCTGGGGCACGGATTCACCCCTCCACTTT.